This T cell receptor beta chain was recovered during a study of shared clonotypes between healthy human individuals. Germline V gene lookup returns CDR1 MNHEY and CDR2 SVGAGI. The V gene end was trimmed by 6 bases and the J gene end by 10 bases; junction bases not matched to a gene: 13. The CDR3 runs 15 residues. Generated by immunoSEQ multiplex PCR, the TCRdb table keeps only in-frame clones and is missing some. Among approximately 1,000,000 clones listed, 70% to 80% were seen once. HIV-negative, healthy adults without recent acute infections or vaccinations were the donors. This chain links TRBV6-5 with TRBJ2-2; TRBD1 agrees at 8 bases. Input material: memory CD4+ T cells from PBMCs. Subset reported: CD45RA-negative fraction. This clonotype was obtained from a man between 18 and 29 years old in good health. Some clones in this sample may be carry-over from other donors' samples. Written as DNA, the CDR3 is TGTGCCAGCAGATACCACTCGACAGGGGTTGCGGAGCTGTTTTTT. Protein: CASRYHSTGVAELFF.